The clone carrying this T cell receptor beta chain occurred many times. The antigen is not known. Trimming removed 3 bases from V and 8 bases from J, with 14 bases in between. Germline CDR1 is SEHNR and CDR2 is FQNEAQ (reference sequence). There are 14 residues in the CDR3. These data belong to a study of response to subunit inactivated influenza vaccine. Broader study findings: Each seasonal influenza vaccination, the authors suggested, recruits few new T cells.

TCRdb re-analysed the RT-PCR reads in MiXCR, keeping a single row per CDR3 protein. This sample has 650,000 to 800,000 distinct CDR3 sequences, with approximately 17% found just once. The TCR sequence derives from a middle-aged man who received an inactivated influenza vaccine. V usage is TRBV7-9 and J usage is TRBJ2-1; D is unclear. The input for sequencing was PBMCs from blood, taken more than 4 days after vaccination. As DNA, the CDR3 is TGTGCCAGCAGCTTGATGAGGTCGAAGGATGAGCAGTTCTTC. This gives the protein CASSLMRSKDEQFF.